These 32 T cell receptor beta chains originate from one sample sequenced in a study of shared clonotypes between healthy human individuals. The naive CD8 subset, CD45RO-negative cells positively selected for CCR7, excluded terminally differentiated effector memory CD45RA+ cells. Profiled with immunoSEQ multiplex PCR; TCRdb holds only in-frame clones, not every one. This table has millions of clones, less than 95% appearing once. Sample: naive CD8+ T cells sorted from blood. The receptors were sampled from a man aged 18 to 30 in good health.

The chain is built from TRBV7-2 and TRBJ2-7, with 9 bases lining up with TRBD1. The CDR3 loop spans 17 amino acids. The V gene's germline CDR1 is SGHTA and CDR2 FQGNSA. Trimming removed 8 bases from V and 2 bases from J; junction bases left unmatched: 16. The CDR3 loop reads CASSNPARDRVPYEQYF. CDR3 bases: TGTGCCAGCTCCAACCCTGCCCGGGACAGGGTCCCCTACGAGCAGTACTTC.

This chain connects TRBV7-8 to TRBJ2-3; D gene ambiguous. Germline-derived CDR1 and CDR2 are SGHVS and FQNEAQ. The CDR3 length is 14 residues. The V gene lost 1 base and the J gene lost 2 bases, with 7 bases spanning the gap. Here the CDR3 reads CASSLDSPTDTQYF. The CDR3 DNA sequence: TGTGCCAGCAGCTTAGACAGCCCCACAGATACGCAGTATTTT.

V and J are TRBV5-1 and TRBJ2-1; 7 positions match TRBD1. Germline V gene data show CDR1 as SGHRS and CDR2 as YFSETQ. The trim removed 5 bases at V and 6 bases at J, leaving 14 bases unmatched. The CDR3 is 16 residues long. CDR3: CASSPHTGASGNEQFF. For the CDR3, the DNA is TGCGCCAGCAGTCCTCACACAGGGGCATCAGGCAATGAGCAGTTCTTC.

J is TRBJ2-3 and V is TRBV4-1, with D maybe TRBD2 (7 bases). From germline, CDR1 is MGHRA and CDR2 YSYEKL. V dropped 2 bases and J dropped 1 base, with 10 bases sitting between them. The CDR3 is made up of 15 amino acids. Written as DNA, the CDR3 is TGCGCCAGCAGCCAAATCGGGGGGCGCACAGATACGCAGTATTTT. It encodes CASSQIGGRTDTQYF.

As concerns this clone: Other DNA variants within this sample encode the same CDR3. The rearrangement uses TRBV7-9 and TRBJ2-5; D is uncertain. CDR3 length: 13 residues. Per germline, CDR1 SEHNR and CDR2 FQNEAQ (reference sequence). Between the trimmed V and J ends, which lost 2 bases and 0 bases, there was a span of 4 bases. CDR3: CASSLSYQETQYF. The CDR3 coding sequence is TGTGCCAGCAGCTTATCTTACCAAGAGACCCAGTACTTC.

This chain uses TRBV27 with TRBJ2-7, with a weak D call TRBD2 (5 bases). Germline CDR1 and CDR2: MNHEY and SMNVEV (reference sequence). Trimming stripped 5 bases from V and 3 bases from J, with 14 bases between. The CDR3 covers 14 residues. CDR3 sequence reads: CASSPRGGIYEQYF. CDR3 in DNA: TGTGCCAGCAGTCCCCGTGGAGGAATCTACGAGCAGTACTTC.

This rearrangement joins TRBV29-1 to TRBJ2-2; D gene ambiguous. V was shortened by 5 bases and J by 3 bases, with 10 bases between the two germline ends. This CDR3 contains 13 residues. Looked up from germline, CDR1 is SQVTM and CDR2 is ANQGSEA. CDR3 protein: CSVNSEDTGELFF. The CDR3 bases are TGCAGCGTTAACTCTGAGGACACCGGGGAGCTGTTTTTT.

The gene calls are TRBV4-1 and TRBJ2-7, with 10 bases that match TRBD1. Germline CDR1 is MGHRA and CDR2 is YSYEKL. The CDR3 is 16 amino acids. The junction had 6 bases not matched to a gene; V was cut back by 2 bases and J by 2 bases. Here the CDR3 reads CASSQSPGTGAYEQYF. Here the CDR3 DNA reads TGCGCCAGCAGCCAATCCCCCGGGACAGGGGCCTACGAGCAGTACTTC.

This clone was counted a single time. This chain joins TRBV28 and TRBJ2-1; D remains ambiguous. Trimming cost V 2 bases and J 8 bases, with 25 bases left between them. Per germline, CDR1 MDHEN and CDR2 SYDVKM. CDR3 size: 18 residues. The CDR3 region has the DNA TGTGCCAGCAGTTTAGAGGTTCCGGCCGGGCCCCTAGGCGATGAGCAGTTCTTC. It yields the protein CASSLEVPAGPLGDEQFF.

V usage is TRBV27 and J usage is TRBJ2-1; TRBD2 matches at 7 bases. The CDR3 loop spans 14 amino acids. J was trimmed by 8 bases and V by 5 bases; bases with no gene match: 9. Germline loops: CDR1 MNHEY, CDR2 SMNVEV (reference sequence). The DNA of the CDR3 is TGTGCCAGCAGTCCTGGGGCTAGCGGATATGAGCAGTTCTTC. Translated, it gives CASSPGASGYEQFF.

The J gene is TRBJ2-7, the V gene TRBV6-5; D is unresolved. V was trimmed by 4 bases and J by 2 bases, leaving 12 bases between them. CDR3 length: 14 amino acids. Germline V gene data show CDR1 as MNHEY and CDR2 as SVGAGI. The CDR3 bases are TGTGCCAGCAGTTCCACTGGGTGGACCTACGAGCAGTACTTC. Its protein product is CASSSTGWTYEQYF.

The chain joins TRBV7-9 to TRBJ1-6; 7 positions match TRBD1. J was trimmed by 7 bases and V by 1 base; bases with no gene match: 4. CDR3 length: 15 amino acids. CDR1 and CDR2 from the germline V gene are SEHNR and FQNEAQ (reference sequence). DNA of the CDR3: TGTGCCAGCAGCTTAGTGGAGGGGGCGAATTCACCCCTCCACTTT. It translates to CASSLVEGANSPLHF.

The rearrangement uses TRBV27 and TRBJ2-7, with 9 bases identical to TRBD2. This CDR3 spans 14 amino acids. Germline-derived CDR1 and CDR2 are MNHEY and SMNVEV (reference sequence). V shed 6 bases, J shed 4 bases, and the junction held 7 bases outside the gene matches. The CDR3 region is CASSWVAGVYEQYF. The DNA of the CDR3 is TGTGCCAGCAGCTGGGTAGCGGGAGTTTACGAGCAGTACTTC.

Concerning this clone: Within the sample, other DNA sequences also encode this same CDR3. The chain combines TRBV9 with TRBJ2-7; D remains unclear. The CDR3 is made up of 13 amino acids. V was clipped by 0 bases and J by 3 bases, with 7 bases between them. Per the germline V gene, CDR1 is SGDLS and CDR2 is YYNGEE. The CDR3 protein is CASSVAPDYEQYF. CDR3 nucleotides: TGTGCCAGCAGCGTAGCCCCGGACTACGAGCAGTACTTC.

The V call is TRBV10-2, the J call TRBJ1-1; 7 bases match TRBD1. Looked up from germline, CDR1 is WSHSY and CDR2 is SAAADI. Trimming at V came to 3 bases and at J to 7 bases, leaving 8 bases not matched to a gene. The CDR3 totals 14 residues. Written as DNA, the CDR3 is TGCGCCAGCAGTGATACAGGGGAATTAAATGAAGCTTTCTTT. Amino acids: CASSDTGELNEAFF.

Note on this clone: The identical CDR3 is also encoded by other nucleotide sequences in the sample. The J gene is TRBJ2-7, the V gene TRBV10-2; TRBD2 aligns across 15 bases. Unmatched junction bases numbered 0, after V lost 8 bases and J lost 1 base. CDR1 WSHSY and CDR2 SAAADI come from the germline V gene. This CDR3 is 14 amino acids long. CDR3 coding DNA: TGCGCCAGCGGGACTAGCGGGGGGTCCTACGAGCAGTACTTC. Its translation is CASGTSGGSYEQYF.

The chain employs TRBV5-1 and TRBJ2-5; tentatively, D is TRBD1 or TRBD2 (6 bases each). The CDR3 has 13 residues. Germline values: CDR1 SGHRS, CDR2 YFSETQ. Trimming shortened V by 3 bases and J by 4 bases, and 10 bases separated the two germline ends. CDR3: CASSWGAGETQYF. In DNA form, the CDR3 reads TGCGCCAGCAGCTGGGGGGCCGGAGAGACCCAGTACTTC.

The chain links TRBV2 to TRBJ1-5; 8 nucleotides align to TRBD1. The CDR3 is 15 residues long. V shed 6 bases, J shed 5 bases, and the junction held 9 bases outside the gene matches. The V gene's germline CDR1 is SNHLY and CDR2 FYNNEI. The CDR3, as DNA: TGTGCCAGCAGCACCGGGACAGGTTCTGATCAGCCCCAGCATTTT. This translates into CASSTGTGSDQPQHF.

This sequence joins TRBV5-4 and TRBJ1-2; 8 bases match TRBD1. This CDR3 spans 13 amino acids. Germline CDR1 and CDR2: SGHNT and YYREEE (reference sequence). The ends lost 3 bases at V and 6 bases at J; junction bases unmatched: 4. The DNA of the CDR3 is TGTGCCAGCAGCTCGGACAGGGCGGATGGCTACACCTTC. Translating gives CASSSDRADGYTF.

This chain connects TRBV2 to TRBJ2-3, with D perhaps TRBD2 (8 bases). Germline-derived CDR1 and CDR2 are SNHLY and FYNNEI. V lost 11 bases to trimming and J lost 6 bases, with 21 bases between them. The CDR3 loop spans 14 amino acids. The chain's CDR3 is CARGGDSQPDTQYF. CDR3 DNA: TGTGCCCGGGGGGGGGACAGTCAGCCCGATACGCAGTATTTT.

In its sample, this clone was seen once. Other DNA variants within this sample encode the same CDR3. The chain joins TRBV28 to TRBJ2-7; D gene ambiguous. V was trimmed by 3 bases and J by 0 bases, leaving 3 bases between them. CDR3 size: 12 residues. Germline CDR1 reads MDHEN; CDR2 reads SYDVKM. The CDR3 sequence: CASSFGSYEQYF. CDR3 nucleotides: TGTGCCAGCAGTTTTGGCTCCTACGAGCAGTACTTC.

Remarks on this clone: The sample has other DNA sequences that encode this CDR3 too. The V call is TRBV12-5, the J call TRBJ1-1; a weak D match, TRBD1 (6 bases). Trimming removed 6 bases at V and 4 bases at J, with 9 bases between. Germline V CDR1 and CDR2: LGHNT, FRNRAP. The CDR3 consists of 12 residues. For the CDR3, the DNA is TGTGCTAGTGGGCTAGGGGGCACTGAAGCTTTCTTT. It is translated as CASGLGGTEAFF. Filled out from reference TRBV12-5 and TRBJ1-1, the complete variable domain reads DARVTQTPRHKVTEMGQEVTMRCQPILGHNTVFWYRQTMMQGLELLAYFRNRAPLDDSGMPKDRFSAEMPDATLATLKIQPSEPRDSAVYFCASGLGGTEAFFGQGTRLTVV.

The chain recombines TRBV27 with TRBJ2-5; 8 nucleotides align to TRBD2. Germline CDR1 is MNHEY and CDR2 is SMNVEV (reference sequence). V lost 5 bases, J lost 6 bases, and 11 bases stayed unmatched. This CDR3 contains 15 residues. The CDR3 is CASSAVYSGVKTQYF. The CDR3 region has the DNA TGTGCCAGCAGTGCGGTGTATAGCGGGGTAAAGACCCAGTACTTC.

V and J are TRBV9 and TRBJ2-3; no clear D gene. V lost 0 bases and J lost 2, with 10 bases in between. Germline CDR1 reads SGDLS; CDR2 reads YYNGEE. The CDR3 totals 15 residues. The CDR3 is CASSVEAAYTDTQYF. The CDR3, as DNA: TGTGCCAGCAGCGTAGAGGCAGCTTACACAGATACGCAGTATTTT.

The chain carries TRBV29-1 and TRBJ2-1; D is uncertain. CDR3 length: 11 residues. The V end was cut by 4 bases, the J end by 6 bases, with 7 bases between. Germline CDR1 is SQVTM and CDR2 is ANQGSEA. CDR3 in amino acids: CSVASGNEQFF. CDR3 sequence (DNA): TGCAGCGTTGCCTCGGGCAATGAGCAGTTCTTC.

The chain employs TRBV27 and TRBJ2-7; tentatively, D is TRBD1 (5 bases). The CDR3 has 14 amino acids. CDR1 is MNHEY, CDR2 SMNVEV, per germline (reference sequence). V lost 2 bases to trimming and J lost 2 bases, with 10 bases between them. CDR3 sequence reads: CASSLVDRTYEQYF. DNA for the CDR3: TGTGCCAGCAGTTTAGTCGACAGAACCTACGAGCAGTACTTC.

This clone appeared a single time. This rearrangement joins TRBV7-9 to TRBJ1-2; D might be TRBD1 (6 bases). The CDR3 is made up of 15 amino acids. V was pared by 1 base and J by 4 bases, with 13 bases between. From germline, CDR1 is SEHNR and CDR2 FQNEAQ (reference sequence). Here the CDR3 reads CASSLGTGISYGYTF. The CDR3 DNA sequence: TGTGCCAGCAGCTTAGGAACAGGGATTAGCTATGGCTACACCTTC.

The chain combines TRBV4-1 with TRBJ2-5, with 7 bases that match TRBD2. The CDR3 extends over 14 amino acids. J lost 5 bases, V lost 0 bases, and 3 bases had no gene match. The germline V gene has CDR1 MGHRA and CDR2 YSYEKL. The CDR3: CASSQETSRETQYF. CDR3 nucleotides: TGCGCCAGCAGCCAAGAGACTAGCCGTGAGACCCAGTACTTC.

About this clone itself: Other nucleotide sequences in the sample specify the same CDR3. V is TRBV2 and J is TRBJ1-1; 7 bases line up with TRBD1. The CDR3 covers 12 residues. V lost 9 bases and J lost 0; bases outside the gene matches: 1. The germline CDR1 and CDR2 sequences are SNHLY and FYNNEI. The CDR3 sequence: CASGTVNTEAFF. CDR3 DNA: TGTGCCAGTGGGACAGTGAACACTGAAGCTTTCTTT.

V usage is TRBV6-5 and J usage is TRBJ2-5, with 9 bases that match TRBD2. Germline lookup yields CDR1 MNHEY and CDR2 SVGAGI. With V trimmed by 2 bases and J by 1 base, 2 bases remained unmatched. The CDR3 has 15 residues. CDR3 nucleotides: TGTGCCAGCAGTTACGCGGGGGGGGCCCAAGAGACCCAGTACTTC. Translation: CASSYAGGAQETQYF.

The chain links TRBV27 to TRBJ2-5; no firm D call. Trimming cost V 7 bases and J 3 bases, with 9 bases left between them. Germline-derived CDR1 and CDR2 are MNHEY and SMNVEV (reference sequence). This CDR3 contains 12 residues. This chain's CDR3 is CASMGSKETQYF. CDR3 coding DNA: TGTGCCAGCATGGGCAGTAAAGAGACCCAGTACTTC.

CDR3 in DNA: TGTGCCAGCGGTCTTGAAGGACCATCCTACGAGCAGTACTTC. Its translation: CASGLEGPSYEQYF. The chain combines TRBV28 with TRBJ2-7; D is unclear. V lost 8 bases and J 1 base, leaving 15 bases between the germline ends. The CDR3 has 14 amino acids. Germline V gene sequence: CDR1 MDHEN, CDR2 SYDVKM.